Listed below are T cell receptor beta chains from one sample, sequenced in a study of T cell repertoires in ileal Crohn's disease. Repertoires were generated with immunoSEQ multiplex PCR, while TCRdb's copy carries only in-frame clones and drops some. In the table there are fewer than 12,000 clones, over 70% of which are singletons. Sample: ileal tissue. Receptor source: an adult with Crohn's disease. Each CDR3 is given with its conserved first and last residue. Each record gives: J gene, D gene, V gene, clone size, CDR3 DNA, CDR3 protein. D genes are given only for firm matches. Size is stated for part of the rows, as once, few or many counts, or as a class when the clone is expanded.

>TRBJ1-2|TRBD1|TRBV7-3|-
TGTGCCAGCAGCTCGGGACAGGGCTATGGCTACACCTTC
CASSSGQGYGYTF
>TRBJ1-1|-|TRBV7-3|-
TGTGCCAGCAGCCGGAGACGAGACACTGAAGCTTTCTTT
CASSRRRDTEAFF
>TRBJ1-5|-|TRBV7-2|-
TGTGCCAGCAGCTTACAAACGGGTCAGCCCCAGCATTTT
CASSLQTGQPQHF
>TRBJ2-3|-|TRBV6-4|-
TGTGCCAGCAGTGACTCTTTACAGGGAGCGACAGATACGCAGTATTTT
CASSDSLQGATDTQYF
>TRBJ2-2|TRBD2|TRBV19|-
TGTGCCAGTAGCACCGCGGGGGAGGGCACCGGGGAGCTGTTTTTT
CASSTAGEGTGELFF
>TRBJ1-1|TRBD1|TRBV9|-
TGTGCCAGCAGCCCTACAGGGGGGAACACTGAAGCTTTCTTT
CASSPTGGNTEAFF
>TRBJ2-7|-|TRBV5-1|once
TGCGCCAGCAGCTTGGACCCCAGCTCCTACGAGCAGTACTTC
CASSLDPSSYEQYF
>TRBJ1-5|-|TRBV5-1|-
TGCGCCAGCAGCTTGGGGGGCTTAGGCAATCAGCCCCAGCATTTT
CASSLGGLGNQPQHF
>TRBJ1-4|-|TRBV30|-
TGTGCCTGGAGTGTACAAGGGGAGGGCGTTGAAAAACTGTTTTTT
CAWSVQGEGVEKLFF
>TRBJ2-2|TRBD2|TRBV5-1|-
TGCGCCAGCAGCTTAGCGGGGGCCATTAACACCGGGGAGCTGTTTTTT
CASSLAGAINTGELFF
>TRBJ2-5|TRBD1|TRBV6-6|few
TGTGCCAGCAGTAACCTAGACAGGGAAGAAGAGACCCAGTACTTC
CASSNLDREEETQYF
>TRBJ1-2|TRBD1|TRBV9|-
TGTGCCAGCAGCGCCCAGGTGACAGGGTTCTATGGCTACACCTTC
CASSAQVTGFYGYTF
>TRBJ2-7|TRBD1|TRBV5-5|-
TGTGCCAGCAGCTTGGCCCGTGACAGGGGATACGAGCAGTACTTC
CASSLARDRGYEQYF
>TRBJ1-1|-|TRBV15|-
TGTGCCACCAGCAGGAGTTTACAGGGGAACACTGAAGCTTTCTTT
CATSRSLQGNTEAFF
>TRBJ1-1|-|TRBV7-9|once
TGTGCCAGCAGCCCAAAGGGACGGGAGGGCACTGAAGCTTTCTTT
CASSPKGREGTEAFF
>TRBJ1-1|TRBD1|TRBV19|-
TGTGCCAGTATACATCTCCGGACAGGGCCGAACACTGAAGCTTTCTTT
CASIHLRTGPNTEAFF
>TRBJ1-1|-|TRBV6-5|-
TGTGCCAGCAGTTACTCGCTCGGGGAGGGAGGTACTGAAGCTTTCTTT
CASSYSLGEGGTEAFF
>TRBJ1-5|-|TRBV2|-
TGTGCCAGCACGGGACAACAGGGCGGGTATCAGCCCCAGCATTTT
CASTGQQGGYQPQHF
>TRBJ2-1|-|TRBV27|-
TGTGCCAGCAGTTTATGGGGAGCCCCTTACAATGAGCAGTTCTTC
CASSLWGAPYNEQFF
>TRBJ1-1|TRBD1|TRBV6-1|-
TGTGCCAGCAGTGAAGCGTGGGGACAGGGGACGGGAAACACTGAAGCTTTCTTT
CASSEAWGQGTGNTEAFF
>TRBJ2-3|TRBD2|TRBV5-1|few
TGCGCCAGCTCTGACGCGAATGGGCGGGGGACAGATACGCAGTATTTT
CASSDANGRGTDTQYF
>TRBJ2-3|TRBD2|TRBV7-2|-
TGTGCCAGCAGCTTAATAGCGGGGGCGGGAGATACGCAGTATTTT
CASSLIAGAGDTQYF
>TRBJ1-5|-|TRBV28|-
TGTGCCACCGGGCTGGCCCGGGACATCCAGCCCCAGCATTTT
CATGLARDIQPQHF
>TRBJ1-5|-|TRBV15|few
TGTGCCACCAGCGATTCGGGGAAGGGCAATCAGCCCCAGCATTTT
CATSDSGKGNQPQHF
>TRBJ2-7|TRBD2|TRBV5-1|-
TGCGCCAGCAGGCCTCGACTAGCGGGGAACTACGAGCAGTACTTC
CASRPRLAGNYEQYF
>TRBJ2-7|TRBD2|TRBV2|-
TGTGCCAGCAGTGAGGTAGGGCGGGGGGGTGACTTC
CASSEVGRGGDF
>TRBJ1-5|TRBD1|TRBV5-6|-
TGTGCCAGCAGCTTGTTAGGACAGGGGGCCTCAAATCAGCCCCAGCATTTT
CASSLLGQGASNQPQHF
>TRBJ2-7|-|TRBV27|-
TGTGCCAGCAGTCACTTCCGGGGATACGAGCAGTACTTC
CASSHFRGYEQYF
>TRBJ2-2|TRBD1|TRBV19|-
TGTGCCAGTAGACTCCGGGACAGGGCGTTTTTGAACACCGGGGAGCTGTTTTTT
CASRLRDRAFLNTGELFF
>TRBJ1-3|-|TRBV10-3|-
TGTGCCATCAGTGAGCTAGGCACTCACTCTGGAAACACCATATATTTT
CAISELGTHSGNTIYF
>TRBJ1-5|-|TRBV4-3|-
TGCGCCAGCAGCCAAGATAGGCAGGGCTCGAGCAATCAGCCCCAGCATTTT
CASSQDRQGSSNQPQHF
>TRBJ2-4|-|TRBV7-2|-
TGTGCCAGCAGCTTAGCGACTAGAGGCATTCAGTACTTC
CASSLATRGIQYF
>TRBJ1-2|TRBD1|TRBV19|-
TGTGCCAGTATTCCCAGGACAGGGACTTGGGATGACTATGGCTACACCTTC
CASIPRTGTWDDYGYTF
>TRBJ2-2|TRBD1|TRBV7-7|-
TGTGCTAGCAGACCAGGGGGCCACACCGGGGAGCTGTTTTTT
CASRPGGHTGELFF
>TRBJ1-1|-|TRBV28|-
TGTGCCAGCAGAGACTCACAAGAAGCTTTCTTT
CASRDSQEAFF
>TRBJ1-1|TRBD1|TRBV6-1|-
TGTGCCAGCAGTCGCAGGGGGCCCATGAACACTGAAGCTTTCTTT
CASSRRGPMNTEAFF
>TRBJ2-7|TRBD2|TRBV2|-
TGTGCCAGCAGTGAAGGACCGGGAGGGTACTTC
CASSEGPGGYF
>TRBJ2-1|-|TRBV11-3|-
TGTGCCAGCAGCTTAGAGGGCCGGATAGATGAGCAGTTCTTC
CASSLEGRIDEQFF
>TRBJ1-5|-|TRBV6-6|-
TGTGCCAGCACTATATCGGGTCGGAGCAATCAGCCCCAGCATTTT
CASTISGRSNQPQHF
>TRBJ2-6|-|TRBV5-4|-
TGTGCCAGCCGGGACTCTGGGGCCAACGTCCTGACTTTC
CASRDSGANVLTF
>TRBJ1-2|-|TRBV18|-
TGTGCCAGCGGAAACGCCGGAGGCGCGGGAATATCTGGCTACACCTTC
CASGNAGGAGISGYTF
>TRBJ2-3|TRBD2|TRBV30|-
TGTGCCTGGAGTAAGGTAGCGGGGGGGCCAGATACGCAGTATTTT
CAWSKVAGGPDTQYF
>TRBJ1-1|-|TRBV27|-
TGTGCCAGCAGTTTGCCGGACAATTGGAACACTGAAGCTTTCTTT
CASSLPDNWNTEAFF
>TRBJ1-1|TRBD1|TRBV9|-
TGTGCCAGCAGCGTCCGGGACAGGGGCACTGAAGCTTTCTTT
CASSVRDRGTEAFF
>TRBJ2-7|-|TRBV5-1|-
TGCGCCAGCAGCTCACTGACGGAGAACTACGAGCAGTACTTC
CASSSLTENYEQYF
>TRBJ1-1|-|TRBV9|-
TGTGCCAGCAGCGTAGCCAGGGCCTCAGAAGCTTTCTTT
CASSVARASEAFF
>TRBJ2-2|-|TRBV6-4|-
TGTGCCAGCGCCCAGGACGGGGGGCAAACCGGGGAGCTGTTTTTT
CASAQDGGQTGELFF